Below, 28 T cell receptor beta chains from the same sample are listed, as sequenced in a study of CD8+ T cells in alopecia areata. Treatment specified: oral pan-JAK inhibitor, 5-10 mg twice daily. RNA extraction and reverse transcription yielded cDNA as sequencing template. Clones were read by immunoSEQ multiplex PCR, and TCRdb kept only the in-frame ones, dropping some. The sample includes a few hundred thousand clones, 35% to 40% of them seen just once. The sequenced sample was CD4+ T cells sorted from blood, obtained at approximately week 30, from a patient treated with tofacitinib. These TCRs come from a human donor with alopecia areata.

The chain recombines TRBV28 with TRBJ2-1; D ambiguous. This CDR3 has 14 residues. Germline V CDR1 and CDR2: MDHEN, SYDVKM. V lost 3 bases to trimming and J lost 8 bases, with 14 bases between them. CDR3 protein: CASSFNPRRDEQFF. CDR3 nucleotide sequence: TGTGCCAGCAGTTTCAACCCCCGTCGCGATGAGCAGTTCTTC.

V is TRBV7-9 and J is TRBJ2-7; 10 nucleotides align to TRBD2. Germline trimming cut 2 bases from V and 0 bases from J; bases unmatched to any gene: 4. CDR1 SEHNR and CDR2 FQNEAQ come from the germline V gene (reference sequence). The CDR3 covers 16 residues. CDR3 DNA: TGTGCCAGCAGCTTAATCCTAGCGGGAGTCTCCTACGAGCAGTACTTC. Its translation is CASSLILAGVSYEQYF.

The chain combines TRBV30 with TRBJ1-5; D uncertain. V was cut by 7 bases and J by 2 bases, with 9 bases left in between. Germline CDR1 reads GTSNPN; CDR2 reads SVGIG (reference sequence). The CDR3 runs 12 residues. CDR3 DNA: TGTGCCTCAGGATATGGCAATCAGCCCCAGCATTTT. The encoded protein is CASGYGNQPQHF.

The chain has TRBV4-1 and TRBJ2-1; TRBD1 matches 7 bases. Germline loops: CDR1 MGHRA, CDR2 YSYEKL. The CDR3 runs 15 residues. Trimming at V came to 1 base and at J to 7 bases, leaving 7 bases not matched to a gene. The CDR3 DNA reads as TGCGCCAGCAGCCAAGCAGATTTACAGGGGAATGAGCAGTTCTTC. Residues: CASSQADLQGNEQFF.

The rearrangement joins TRBV9 to TRBJ2-7; TRBD1 matches at 8 bases. Germline V gene lookup returns CDR1 SGDLS and CDR2 YYNGEE. CDR3 length: 15 residues. V lost 6 bases to trimming and J lost 5 bases; unmatched junction nucleotides: 13. The CDR3, as DNA: TGTGCCAGCAACCCCAGGGGGCAGGGTTTCAACGAGCAGTACTTC. Protein: CASNPRGQGFNEQYF.

The genes are TRBV2 and TRBJ1-5, with D tentatively TRBD1 (5 bases). Trimming removed 5 bases from V and 2 bases from J, with 16 bases in between. Germline loops: CDR1 SNHLY, CDR2 FYNNEI. The CDR3 sequence is 16 residues long. The CDR3 DNA reads as TGTGCCAGCAGTCGGGACCTAGGGTCGGGCAATCAGCCCCAGCATTTT. It translates to CASSRDLGSGNQPQHF.

The V gene is TRBV11-2, the J gene TRBJ2-7; 11 nucleotides align to TRBD2. The junction had 3 bases not matched to a gene; V was cut back by 2 bases and J by 3 bases. The CDR3 has 15 amino acids. Germline V gene data show CDR1 as SGHAT and CDR2 as FQNNGV. CDR3 sequence (DNA): TGTGCCAGCAGCTTAAGACTAGCGGGACTCTACGAGCAGTACTTC. Protein: CASSLRLAGLYEQYF.

The V gene is TRBV11-1, the J gene TRBJ1-2; D gene ambiguous. There are 13 residues in the CDR3. In germline, CDR1 is SGHAT, CDR2 FQDESV (reference sequence). Trimming removed 5 bases at V and 1 base at J, with 8 bases between. The CDR3 sequence: CASSITDNYGYTF. CDR3 DNA sequence: TGTGCCAGCAGCATAACAGATAACTATGGCTACACCTTC.

This clone was recorded a few times. The J gene is TRBJ1-2, the V gene TRBV6-1; D gene unclear. Germline V gene sequence: CDR1 MNHNS, CDR2 SASEGT. Trimming cost V 2 bases and J 3 bases, with 7 bases left between them. The CDR3 covers 13 residues. The CDR3 DNA sequence: TGTGCCAGCAGTGAACAGGTCTACTATGGCTACACCTTC. Translating gives CASSEQVYYGYTF.

This chain's CDR3 is CASSSAGQGVAKNIQYF. The CDR3 DNA reads TGCGCCAGCAGCTCCGCCGGACAGGGGGTAGCCAAAAACATTCAGTACTTC. The rearrangement links TRBV5-1 to TRBJ2-4; the match to TRBD1 covers 10 bases. The CDR3 has 17 amino acids. V shed 3 bases, J shed 0 bases, and the junction held 6 bases outside the gene matches. Germline V gives CDR1 SGHRS, CDR2 YFSETQ.

V usage is TRBV10-1 and J usage is TRBJ2-2; TRBD1 matches at 8 bases. Germline assignment: CDR1 WNHNN and CDR2 SYGVQD (reference sequence). CDR3 size: 15 residues. Germline trimming cut 8 bases from V and 4 bases from J; bases unmatched to any gene: 9. The chain's CDR3 is CASAAGGIGTGELFF. The CDR3 DNA is TGCGCCAGCGCCGCAGGGGGCATTGGCACCGGGGAGCTGTTTTTT.

V is TRBV29-1 and J is TRBJ1-3; D possibly corresponds to TRBD1 (6 bases). CDR3 length: 15 amino acids. CDR1 and CDR2 from the germline V gene are SQVTM and ANQGSEA. V shed 5 bases and J shed 4 bases, with 18 bases lying between them. The CDR3 protein is CSVLIQGGVGNTIYF. CDR3 nucleotides: TGCAGCGTTTTAATACAGGGAGGCGTAGGAAACACCATATATTTT.

In DNA form, the CDR3 reads TGTGCCAGCAGTTCAACTCGACAGGCTAGCTACGAGCAGTACTTC. Encoded protein: CASSSTRQASYEQYF. V usage is TRBV6-5 and J usage is TRBJ2-7; perhaps TRBD1 as D (6 bases). V dropped 4 bases and J dropped 3 bases, with 16 bases sitting between them. The CDR3 spans 15 residues. Germline CDR1 MNHEY, CDR2 SVGAGI.

J is TRBJ2-2 and V is TRBV7-2, with D possibly matching TRBD2 (6 bases). The CDR3 extends over 14 amino acids. Trimming shortened V by 0 bases and J by 5 bases, and 7 bases separated the two germline ends. Germline V gene lookup returns CDR1 SGHTA and CDR2 FQGNSA. CDR3 in amino acids: CASSLASGTGELFF. CDR3 DNA: TGTGCCAGCAGCTTAGCTAGCGGAACCGGGGAGCTGTTTTTT.

This chain joins TRBV10-3 and TRBJ1-3, with D unclear. V lost 4 bases to trimming and J lost 8 bases, with 9 bases between them. Germline V gives CDR1 ENHRY, CDR2 SYGVKD. The CDR3 covers 12 residues. CDR3 DNA sequence: TGTGCCATCAGTGGCAGGCGGGACACCATATATTTT. This gives the protein CAISGRRDTIYF.

This chain joins TRBV30 and TRBJ1-1; D unresolved. The CDR3 runs 13 residues. Germline V CDR1 and CDR2: GTSNPN, SVGIG (reference sequence). V was cut by 0 bases and J by 1 base, with 6 bases left in between. The DNA of the CDR3 is TGTGCCTGGAGTGTATGGGCGAACACTGAAGCTTTCTTT. Protein: CAWSVWANTEAFF.

The V call is TRBV6-5, the J call TRBJ1-1, with 9 bases aligning to TRBD1. CDR3 size: 16 residues. Germline values: CDR1 MNHEY, CDR2 SVGAGI. V was pared by 0 bases and J by 7 bases, with 9 bases of the junction left unmatched. CDR3 residues: CASSYSGRSTGGEAFF. CDR3 sequence (DNA): TGTGCCAGCAGTTACTCGGGGAGATCGACAGGGGGTGAAGCTTTCTTT.

V usage is TRBV5-1 and J usage is TRBJ1-6, with 8 bases lining up with TRBD1. The V gene's germline CDR1 is SGHRS and CDR2 YFSETQ. The CDR3 length is 17 residues. With 4 bases clipped from V and 1 base from J, the junction kept 7 bases outside the gene matches. In DNA form, the CDR3 reads TGCGCCAGCAGCCCAACAGGGGGGGCATCCTATAATTCACCCCTCCACTTT. Residues: CASSPTGGASYNSPLHF.

The rearrangement links TRBV27 to TRBJ2-4, with 9 bases fitting TRBD1. The germline CDR1 and CDR2 sequences are MNHEY and SMNVEV (reference sequence). CDR3 length equals 15 residues. V lost 3 bases to trimming and J lost 4 bases; unmatched junction nucleotides: 4. CDR3 loop: CASSFSGTGKNIQYF. CDR3 DNA: TGTGCCAGCAGTTTTTCCGGGACAGGGAAAAACATTCAGTACTTC.

This chain links TRBV30 with TRBJ2-3; weak D call: TRBD2 (6 bases). The germline V and J ends were trimmed by 0 bases and 1 base, with 11 bases remaining between them. The CDR3 has 15 amino acids. Germline CDR1 GTSNPN, CDR2 SVGIG (reference sequence). CDR3 nucleotide sequence: TGTGCCTGGAGTGTCAGGGCTAGCGGCACAGATACGCAGTATTTT. Protein: CAWSVRASGTDTQYF.

This clone has just one count. V is TRBV30 and J is TRBJ2-7; D gene unclear. Trimming removed 2 bases at V and 0 bases at J, with 8 bases between. CDR1 GTSNPN and CDR2 SVGIG come from the germline V gene (reference sequence). This CDR3 is 13 amino acids long. CDR3 coding DNA: TGTGCCTGGAGTAAACCCATCTCCTACGAGCAGTACTTC. It translates to CAWSKPISYEQYF. The whole variable domain, filled in from reference TRBV30 and TRBJ2-7, reads SQTIHQWPATLVQPVGSPLSLECTVEGTSNPNLYWYRQAAGRGLQLLFYSVGIGQISSEVPQNLSASRPQDRQFILSSKKLLLSDSGFYLCAWSKPISYEQYFGPGTRLTVT.

This clone was picked up a small number of times. The rearrangement joins TRBV5-1 to TRBJ1-1; TRBD1 is a possible D gene (5 bases). Germline V gives CDR1 SGHRS, CDR2 YFSETQ. The CDR3 extends over 14 amino acids. The ends were cut back, 3 bases at V and 5 bases at J, with 14 bases in the middle. CDR3 protein: CASSYDRGVTEAFF. Written as DNA, the CDR3 is TGCGCCAGCAGCTATGACCGGGGGGTGACTGAAGCTTTCTTT. Variable domain in full (rest from reference TRBV5-1 and TRBJ1-1): KAGVTQTPRYLIKTRGQQVTLSCSPISGHRSVSWYQQTPGQGLQFLFEYFSETQRNKGNFPGRFSGRQFSNSRSEMNVSTLELGDSALYLCASSYDRGVTEAFFGQGTRLTVV.

This clone was seen repeatedly, ten times or more. The rearrangement joins TRBV7-9 to TRBJ1-1; D call uncertain. Germline CDR1 and CDR2: SEHNR and FQNEAQ (reference sequence). The ends were cut back, 5 bases at V and 0 bases at J, with 7 bases in the middle. The CDR3 covers 13 residues. The CDR3 is CASSAHLNTEAFF. The CDR3 DNA reads as TGTGCCAGCAGCGCCCATTTGAACACTGAAGCTTTCTTT.

This CDR3 is CASSFREDEQYF. In DNA form, the CDR3 reads TGTGCCAGCAGCTTCCGGGAAGACGAGCAGTACTTC. The chain has TRBV5-8 and TRBJ2-7, with a weak D call TRBD2 (5 bases). V lost 2 bases and J 5 bases, leaving 8 bases between the germline ends. This CDR3 is 12 amino acids long. Germline CDR1 is SGHTS and CDR2 is YDEGEE.

There are a few counts of this clone. V usage is TRBV5-1 and J usage is TRBJ1-2; D might be TRBD1 (5 bases). Germline loops: CDR1 SGHRS, CDR2 YFSETQ. V was shortened by 4 bases and J by 4 bases, with 17 bases between the two germline ends. CDR3 size: 15 residues. CDR3 in amino acids: CASSAGTSQTYGYTF. As DNA, the CDR3 is TGCGCCAGCAGCGCCGGGACTTCTCAGACCTATGGCTACACCTTC.

This clone was detected only a few times. J is TRBJ2-2 and V is TRBV7-6, with D possibly being TRBD2 (6 bases). V was trimmed by 1 base and J by 8 bases, leaving 11 bases between them. CDR1 is SGHVS, CDR2 FNYEAQ, per germline. CDR3 size: 14 residues. This CDR3 is CASSLDTGVGELFF. As DNA, the CDR3 is TGTGCCAGCAGCTTAGACACGGGAGTGGGGGAGCTGTTTTTT. Combining the CDR3 with reference TRBV7-6 and TRBJ2-2 gives the whole variable domain GAGVSQSPRYKVTKRGQDVALRCDPISGHVSLYWYRQALGQGPEFLTYFNYEAQQDKSGLPNDRFSAERPEGSISTLTIQRTEQRDSAMYRCASSLDTGVGELFFGEGSRLTVL.

The chain combines TRBV5-4 with TRBJ1-1; D unclear. The V and J ends lost 1 base and 3 bases respectively, with 10 bases between them. This CDR3 has 14 residues. CDR1 is SGHNT, CDR2 YYREEE, per germline (reference sequence). In DNA form, the CDR3 reads TGTGCCAGCAGCTTGTTGGGTGTGGACACTGAAGCTTTCTTT. It yields the protein CASSLLGVDTEAFF.

The chain joins TRBV2 to TRBJ1-1; no definite D call. This CDR3 comprises 13 residues. The ends were cut back, 3 bases at V and 9 bases at J, with 14 bases in the middle. CDR1 SNHLY and CDR2 FYNNEI come from the germline V gene. The CDR3 bases are TGTGCCAGCAGTGATGACCCCTTCCCTCAAGCTTTCTTT. Translating it yields CASSDDPFPQAFF.